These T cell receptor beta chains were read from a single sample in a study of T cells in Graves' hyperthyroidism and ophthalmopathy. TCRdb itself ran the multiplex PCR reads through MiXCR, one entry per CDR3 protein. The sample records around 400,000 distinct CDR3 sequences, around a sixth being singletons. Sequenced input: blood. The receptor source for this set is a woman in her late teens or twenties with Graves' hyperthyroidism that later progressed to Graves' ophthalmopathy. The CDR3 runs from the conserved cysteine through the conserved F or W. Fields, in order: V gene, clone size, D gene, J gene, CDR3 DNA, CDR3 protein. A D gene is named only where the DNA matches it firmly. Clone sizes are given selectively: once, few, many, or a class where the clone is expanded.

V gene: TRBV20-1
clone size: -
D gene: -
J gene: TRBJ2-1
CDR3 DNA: TGCAGTGCACGTAGACCCACGGGAGTGGGAAATGAGCAGTTCTTC
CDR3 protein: CSARRPTGVGNEQFF

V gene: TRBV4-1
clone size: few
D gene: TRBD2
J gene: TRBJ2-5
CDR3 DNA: TGCGCCAGCAGCCAAACTATTAGCGGGCTGGGGGGGGAGACCCAGTACTTC
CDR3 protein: CASSQTISGLGGETQYF

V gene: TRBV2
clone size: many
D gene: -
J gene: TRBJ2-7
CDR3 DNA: TGTGCCAGCAGTACCCTGTACGAGCAGTACTTC
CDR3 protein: CASSTLYEQYF

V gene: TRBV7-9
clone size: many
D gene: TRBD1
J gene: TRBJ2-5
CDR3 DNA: TGTGCCAGCAGCAAGGACAGGGGAGACTTTCTGGGGGAGACCCAGTACTTC
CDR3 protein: CASSKDRGDFLGETQYF

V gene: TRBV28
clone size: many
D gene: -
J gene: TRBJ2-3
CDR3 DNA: TGTGCCAGCAGTCCATGGGGGAGTACGCAGTATTTT
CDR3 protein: CASSPWGSTQYF

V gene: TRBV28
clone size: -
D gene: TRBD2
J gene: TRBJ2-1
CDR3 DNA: TGTGCCAGCACTCCGGGAGGACCGACCTACAATGAGCAGTTCTTC
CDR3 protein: CASTPGGPTYNEQFF

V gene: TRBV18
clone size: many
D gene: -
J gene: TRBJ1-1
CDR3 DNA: TGTGCCAGCTCACCGACGCCCGGGACACCGCAGAACACTGAAGCTTTCTTT
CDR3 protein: CASSPTPGTPQNTEAFF

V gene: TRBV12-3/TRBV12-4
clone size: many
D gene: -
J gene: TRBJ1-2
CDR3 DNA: TGTGCCAGCAGTTTAGGTTCGCTGTTGGGGAATGGCTACACCTTC
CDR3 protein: CASSLGSLLGNGYTF

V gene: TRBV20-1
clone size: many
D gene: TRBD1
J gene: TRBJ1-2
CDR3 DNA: TGCAGTGCTAGCGAACAGGGGTTCTATGGCTACACCTTC
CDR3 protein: CSASEQGFYGYTF

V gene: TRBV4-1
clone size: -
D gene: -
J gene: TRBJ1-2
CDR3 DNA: TGCGCCAGCAGCCAAGATAACGGGGGAGGCTACACCTTC
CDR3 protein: CASSQDNGGGYTF

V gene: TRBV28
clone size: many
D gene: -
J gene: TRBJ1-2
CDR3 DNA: TGTGCCAGCAGCGTAGCGGGGCGGGATGGCTACACCTTC
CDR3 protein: CASSVAGRDGYTF

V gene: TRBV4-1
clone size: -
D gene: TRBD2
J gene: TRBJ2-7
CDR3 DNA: TGCGCCAGCAGCCATGCGGCCGGGACTAGCGGGAGTACAGTTGGCTACGAGCAGTACTTC
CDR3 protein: CASSHAAGTSGSTVGYEQYF

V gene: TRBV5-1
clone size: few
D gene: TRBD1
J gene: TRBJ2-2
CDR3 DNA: TGCGCCAGCGGGACAGGGGAGAACACCGGGGAGCTGTTTTTT
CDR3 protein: CASGTGENTGELFF

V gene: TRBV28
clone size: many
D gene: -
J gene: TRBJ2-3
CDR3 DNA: TGTGCCAGCAGTCCCTGGACTACGACAGATACGCAGTATTTT
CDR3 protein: CASSPWTTTDTQYF

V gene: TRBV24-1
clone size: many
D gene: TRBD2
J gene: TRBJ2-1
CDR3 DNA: TGTGCCACCAGTGATTCAGGACTAGCGGCGAACAATGAGCAGTTCTTC
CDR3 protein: CATSDSGLAANNEQFF

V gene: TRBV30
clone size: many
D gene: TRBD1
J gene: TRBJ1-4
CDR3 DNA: TGTGCCTGGAGTGTAGGGGGCAGAAAGAATGAAAAACTGTTTTTT
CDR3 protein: CAWSVGGRKNEKLFF

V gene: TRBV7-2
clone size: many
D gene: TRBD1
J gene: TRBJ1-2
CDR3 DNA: TGTGCCAGCAGCTTAGCCGGGACAGCAAATTCGGGGCGTGGCTACACCTTC
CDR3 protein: CASSLAGTANSGRGYTF

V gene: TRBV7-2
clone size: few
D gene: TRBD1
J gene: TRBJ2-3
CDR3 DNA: TGTGCCAGCAGCCGGGACAGGAACACAGATACGCAGTATTTT
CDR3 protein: CASSRDRNTDTQYF

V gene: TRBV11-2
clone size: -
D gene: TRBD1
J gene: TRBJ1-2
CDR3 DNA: TGTGCCAGCAGCTTTAACGACAGGACAGGGCCCCTTCATCTCTATGGCTACACCTTC
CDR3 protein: CASSFNDRTGPLHLYGYTF

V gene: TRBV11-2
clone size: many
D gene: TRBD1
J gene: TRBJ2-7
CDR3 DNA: TGTGCCAGCAGCTTAGGGTGGGACAGGGTAGTCTACGAGCAGTACTTC
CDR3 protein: CASSLGWDRVVYEQYF

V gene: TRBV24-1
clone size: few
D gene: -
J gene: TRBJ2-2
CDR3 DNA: TGTGCCACCAGCTCACCGAACACCGGGGAGCTGTTTTTT
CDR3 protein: CATSSPNTGELFF

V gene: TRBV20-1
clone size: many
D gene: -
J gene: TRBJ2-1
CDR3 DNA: TGCAGTGCTACCCCCGGGCCGGCGAGGGAGCAGTTCTTC
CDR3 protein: CSATPGPAREQFF

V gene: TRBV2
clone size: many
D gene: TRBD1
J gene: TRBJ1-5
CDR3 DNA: TGTGCCAGCAGTGAAGGCGGGACAGGTTGGAATCAGCCCCAGCATTTT
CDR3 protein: CASSEGGTGWNQPQHF

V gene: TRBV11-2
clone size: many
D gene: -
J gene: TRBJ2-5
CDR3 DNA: TGTGCCAGCAGCTTAGGTATTCGTCGGGGCTTTGAGGCCCAGTACTTC
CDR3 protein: CASSLGIRRGFEAQYF

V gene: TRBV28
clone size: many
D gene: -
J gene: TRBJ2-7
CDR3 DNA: TGTGCCAGCAGTTCTGGTGGTCCAGGATGGGTAAGCTCCTACGAGCAGTACTTC
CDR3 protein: CASSSGGPGWVSSYEQYF

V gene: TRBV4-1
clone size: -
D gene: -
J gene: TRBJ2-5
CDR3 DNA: TGCGCCAGCAGCATCCAGGGATGGGGTGAAGAGACCCAGTACTTC
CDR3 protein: CASSIQGWGEETQYF

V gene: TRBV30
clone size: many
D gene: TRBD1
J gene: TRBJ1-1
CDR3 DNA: TGTGCCTCCTACCCAGGGACAGGAAACACTGAAGCTTTCTTT
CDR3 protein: CASYPGTGNTEAFF

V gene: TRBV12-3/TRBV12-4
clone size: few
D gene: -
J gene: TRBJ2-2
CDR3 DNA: TGTGCCAGCGGCCCGAGGGGGAAAGGGGGCGGGGAGCTGTTTTTT
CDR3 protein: CASGPRGKGGGELFF